These T cell receptor beta chains were read from a single sample in a study of cytomegalovirus exposure and HLA in healthy donors. Profiled with immunoSEQ multiplex PCR; TCRdb holds only in-frame clones, not every one. This sample has roughly 120,000 clones, with around 75% found just once. The sequenced sample was PBMCs. These TCRs come from a woman aged 18 to 35 in good health and CMV-seronegative. The CDR3 runs from the conserved cysteine through the conserved F or W. Each record gives: V gene, CDR3 length, clone size, J gene, D gene, CDR3 DNA, CDR3 protein. A D gene is named only where the DNA matches it firmly. Clone size is given for some rows only: seen once, a few or many times, or a class if the clone is expanded.

>TRBV5-6|16|.|TRBJ1-3|TRBD1
TGTGCCAGCAGCTTCTTGACGACAGGGTCCGGAAACACCATATATTTT
CASSFLTTGSGNTIYF
>TRBV7-9|15|.|TRBJ1-3|TRBD1
TGTGCCAGCAGCCAGGGACAGGTCTCTGGAAACACCATATATTTT
CASSQGQVSGNTIYF
>TRBV21-1|14|.|TRBJ2-2|.
TGTGCCAGCACCAGGAAGCGGGGCACCGGGGAGCTGTTTTTT
CASTRKRGTGELFF
>TRBV27|14|.|TRBJ2-7|.
TGTGCCAGCAGTTTATGGCAGGGGTCCTACGAGCAGTACTTC
CASSLWQGSYEQYF
>TRBV28|12|.|TRBJ1-2|.
TGTGCCAGCAGTCCAGGATACTATGGCTACACCTTC
CASSPGYYGYTF
>TRBV6-1|13|.|TRBJ1-1|.
TGTGCCAGCACTGGACTATCGAACACTGAAGCTTTCTTT
CASTGLSNTEAFF
>TRBV27|17|.|TRBJ1-5|TRBD1
TGTGCCAGCAGTCCGCGGGACAGGGTCGGTAGCAATCAGCCCCAGCATTTT
CASSPRDRVGSNQPQHF
>TRBV11-2|14|.|TRBJ2-7|.
TGTGCCAGCAGCCCACTATCTCGTTCCTACGAGCAGTACTTC
CASSPLSRSYEQYF
>TRBV2|13|.|TRBJ1-1|.
TGTGCCAGCAGAGGACAGTGGAACACTGAAGCTTTCTTT
CASRGQWNTEAFF
>TRBV5-6|14|.|TRBJ2-7|.
TGTGCCAGCAGCTTGGCCACTATCCAGTTTGAGCAGTACTTC
CASSLATIQFEQYF
>TRBV30|15|.|TRBJ1-2|TRBD1
TGTGCCTGGAGTGAAACCGGGACAGGGAACGATGGCTACACCTTC
CAWSETGTGNDGYTF
>TRBV2|15|few|TRBJ2-7|TRBD2
TGTGCCGGGGCCTTCTTTTGGGGGGGCTCCTACGAGCAGTACTTC
CAGAFFWGGSYEQYF
>TRBV7-6|16|.|TRBJ2-7|.
TGTGCCAGCAGCTTAGAAGCCTCGTGGGAGTCCTACGAGCAGTACTTC
CASSLEASWESYEQYF
>TRBV5-4|16|.|TRBJ2-2|TRBD2
TGTGCCAGCAGCTCCCTAGGACTAGCCGGTTGGGGGGAGCTGTTTTTT
CASSSLGLAGWGELFF
>TRBV9|14|.|TRBJ1-1|.
TGTGCCAGCAGCGTTGGACAGATGAACACTGAAGCTTTCTTT
CASSVGQMNTEAFF
>TRBV10-3|16|few|TRBJ2-3|TRBD2
TGTGCCATCAGTGACCTAGCGGGGGGGCTTACAGATACGCAGTATTTT
CAISDLAGGLTDTQYF
>TRBV27|14|.|TRBJ2-4|.
TGTGCCAGCAGTTCCGGGGTAGCCAAAAACATTCAGTACTTC
CASSSGVAKNIQYF
>TRBV6-1|13|.|TRBJ1-5|.
TGTGCTAGCAGTGAAAATAATTCAGGGGCCCAGCATTTT
CASSENNSGAQHF
>TRBV6-6|16|.|TRBJ2-3|.
TGTGCCAGCAGACGGGCTAGCTGTGCCAACACAGATACGCAGTATTTT
CASRRASCANTDTQYF
>TRBV7-9|13|few|TRBJ1-2|.
TGTGCCAGCAGCCCAGAACGGAGTTATGGCTACACCTTC
CASSPERSYGYTF
>TRBV7-3|12|.|TRBJ1-1|.
TGTGCCAGCAGTACCGGGGGCACTGAAGCTTTCTTT
CASSTGGTEAFF
>TRBV9|14|.|TRBJ2-7|TRBD1
TGTGCCAGCAGCGTAGAGGACAGGCTCACGGAGCAGTACTTC
CASSVEDRLTEQYF
>TRBV10-2|15|few|TRBJ1-2|.
TGCGCCAGCAGTGAGTCCAGGACAGCCCTCTATGGCTACACCTTC
CASSESRTALYGYTF
>TRBV30|14|few|TRBJ2-1|TRBD1
TGTGCCTGGAATAAAGGGGGCCGAGAGAATGAGCAGTTCTTC
CAWNKGGRENEQFF
>TRBV7-3|16|.|TRBJ2-6|.
TGTGCCAGCAGCTTAAATGGGCGCTCCGGGGCCAACGTCCTGACTTTC
CASSLNGRSGANVLTF
>TRBV19|14|once|TRBJ1-2|TRBD1
TGTGCCAGTAGTATAGGGGACAGATCTTATGGCTACACCTTC
CASSIGDRSYGYTF
>TRBV25-1|17|.|TRBJ2-6|.
TGTGCCAGCAGTGAATATGATAGGGCGGGTGGGGCCAACGTCCTGACTTTC
CASSEYDRAGGANVLTF
>TRBV14|14|.|TRBJ1-1|.
TGTGCCAGCAGACAACAGGGCAAGGACACTGAAGCTTTCTTT
CASRQQGKDTEAFF
>TRBV6-1|15|.|TRBJ1-6|.
TGTGCCAGCAGTGAAGCGGAGGGTTGGAGTTCACCCCTCCACTTT
CASSEAEGWSSPLHF
>TRBV5-1|16|.|TRBJ2-3|TRBD2
TGCGCCAGCAGCTTGTCTAGCGGGGGGCCGCGAGATACGCAGTATTTT
CASSLSSGGPRDTQYF
>TRBV7-9|17|.|TRBJ1-1|TRBD1
TGTGCCAGCAGCTTAGTTCCCGGGACAGGGGAGAGCACTGAAGCTTTCTTT
CASSLVPGTGESTEAFF
>TRBV4-2|14|.|TRBJ2-7|TRBD2
TGTGCCAGCAGCCCAGGACTAGCCTCAGGGGAGCAGTACTTC
CASSPGLASGEQYF
>TRBV30|15|.|TRBJ2-5|TRBD2
TGTGCCTGGAGTGTACCTCTAGCGGGGGAAGAGACCCAGTACTTC
CAWSVPLAGEETQYF
>TRBV18|14|once|TRBJ1-5|.
TGTGCCAGCTCACGCCAAGGAGGCAATCAGCCCCAGCATTTT
CASSRQGGNQPQHF
>TRBV9|13|.|TRBJ2-2|.
TGTGCCAGCAGCGCACTGAACACCGGGGAGCTGTTTTTT
CASSALNTGELFF
>TRBV19|16|.|TRBJ1-1|.
TGTGCCAGTAGTACCATCTACAGCACTAGGGACACTGAAGCTTTCTTT
CASSTIYSTRDTEAFF
>TRBV30|11|.|TRBJ1-1|.
TGTGCCTGGCAGGGCGAGGCTGAAGCTTTCTTT
CAWQGEAEAFF
>TRBV6-1|14|.|TRBJ2-2|TRBD1
TGTGCCAGTCAGGGACAGAGTTACACCGGGGAGCTGTTTTTT
CASQGQSYTGELFF
>TRBV10-3|14|once|TRBJ2-2|TRBD1
TGTGCCATTGGGAGACAGGGGTACACCGGGGAGCTGTTTTTT
CAIGRQGYTGELFF
>TRBV10-3|12|.|TRBJ2-1|.
TGTGCCATCAGTGAACTCTCCCCAGAGCAGTTCTTC
CAISELSPEQFF
>TRBV28|11|.|TRBJ1-1|.
TGTGCCACTAGGGGGGGTACTGAAGCTTTCTTT
CATRGGTEAFF
>TRBV15|15|once|TRBJ2-7|TRBD1
TGTGCCACCAGCGCTGGACAGGGGAATGGGTACGAGCAGTACTTC
CATSAGQGNGYEQYF